This T cell receptor beta chain was sequenced during a study of molecular identifiers for immune sequencing clone quantification. Points from the study as a whole: Detectable among some 1 million naive cells, according to reports, was Jurkat TCR RNA spiked in from one cell.

TCRdb reprocessed the PCR reads via MiXCR and lists one record per CDR3 protein. This table holds tens of thousands of distinct CDR3 sequences, 20% to 25% found once. The CDR3 covers 18 residues. CDR1 LGHDT and CDR2 YNNKEL come from the germline V gene (reference sequence). Trimming cost V 2 bases and J 2 bases, with 18 bases left between them. A remark on this clonotype: Its antigen is unknown.

Preparation of naive CD8 libraries involved roughly 18,000 to 1,100,000 sorted cells and 10%, 30% or 50% RNA. The CD8+CD4-CCR7+CD45RA+ phenotype defined the sorted naive CD8 T cells. The sequencing sample was made of naive CD8+ T cells from blood, with Jurkat cell RNA spiked in. Subset noted: FACS-sorted CD8+CD4-CCR7+CD45RA+ naive T cells. The rearrangement joins TRBV3-1 to TRBJ2-2; D not certain. This sequence originates from a human donor in good health. Some libraries in this study had Jurkat cell RNA spiked in. The CDR3 coding sequence is TGTGCCAGCAGCCAAACGTCCACAGCCATAAGAAACACCGGGGAGCTGTTTTTT. Residues: CASSQTSTAIRNTGELFF.